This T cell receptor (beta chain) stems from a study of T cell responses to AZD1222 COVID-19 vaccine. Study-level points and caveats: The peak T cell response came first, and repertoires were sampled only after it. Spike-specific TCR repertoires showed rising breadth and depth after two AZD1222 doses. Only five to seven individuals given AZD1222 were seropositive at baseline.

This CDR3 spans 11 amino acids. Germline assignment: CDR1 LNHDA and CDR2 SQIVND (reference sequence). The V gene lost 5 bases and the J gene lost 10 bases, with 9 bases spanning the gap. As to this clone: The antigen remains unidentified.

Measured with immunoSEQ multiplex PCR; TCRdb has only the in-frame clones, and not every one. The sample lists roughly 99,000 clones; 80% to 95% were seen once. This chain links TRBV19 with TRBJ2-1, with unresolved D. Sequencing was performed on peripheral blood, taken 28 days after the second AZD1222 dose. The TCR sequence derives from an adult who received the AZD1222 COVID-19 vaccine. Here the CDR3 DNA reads TGTGCCAGTAGTTTCGGACCGGAGCAGTTCTTC. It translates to CASSFGPEQFF.